This T cell receptor (beta chain) was identified during a study of T cells in Graves' hyperthyroidism and ophthalmopathy. Study overall: Peripheral blood specimens were obtained at initial diagnosis, prior to any treatment.

The table lists this clonotype with many counts. The CDR3 is 15 amino acids. Germline V gene lookup returns CDR1 MDHEN and CDR2 SYDVKM. V was pared by 7 bases and J by 2 bases, with 2 bases of the junction left unmatched. There were TCR beta CDR3 regions amplified from RNA transcripts. Researchers ran a first-round RT-PCR on the TCR CDR3 using the HTBI primer set. TCRdb re-derived calls from the multiplex PCR reads in MiXCR, one entry per CDR3 protein. The sample carries about 690,000 distinct CDR3 sequences, around a sixth recorded once. Using roughly 9.4 ml of fresh peripheral blood, PBMCs were prepared.

This clonotype originated in a man aged 45-60 years with Graves' hyperthyroidism. The chain uses TRBV28 and TRBJ2-1, with 13 bases fitting TRBD2. Sequenced input: blood. The CDR3 region has the DNA TGTGCCAGCATCGGGACTAGCGGGGCCTACAATGAGCAGTTCTTC. It translates to CASIGTSGAYNEQFF.